This is a list of T cell receptor beta chains from one sample in a study of blood T cell repertoires in COVID-19. Using immunoSEQ multiplex PCR, the repertoire was profiled, and TCRdb retains in-frame clones only, with some absent. The table includes about 140,000 clones, about nine tenths detected once. What was sequenced was peripheral blood. These receptors came from a woman aged 80 or over with acute or convalescent COVID-19. The CDR3 runs from the conserved cysteine through the conserved F or W.

length	V	J	CDR3
16	TRBV9	TRBJ2-1	CASSVASGGPGYEQFF
10	TRBV24-1	TRBJ1-6	CATSDSWGNF
12	TRBV3-1/TRBV3-2	TRBJ2-5	CASSQDWGPIYF
15	TRBV7-7	TRBJ2-2	CASSAGGVNTGELFF
17	TRBV21-1	TRBJ2-7	CASSKVGGGQGGNEQYF
14	TRBV6-5	TRBJ2-5	CASILGTGQETQYF
15	TRBV9	TRBJ1-6	CASSAAGTGRSPLHF
15	TRBV5-1	TRBJ2-7	CASSFGLGGRYEQYF
13	TRBV29-1	TRBJ2-1	CSVGTGYNNEQFF
13	TRBV30	TRBJ1-4	CAWTGQGHEKLFF
15	TRBV7-2	TRBJ2-7	CASSLLGTGDYEQYF
15	TRBV4-1	TRBJ1-4	CASSQDAGSGEKLFF
14	TRBV30	TRBJ2-2	CAWSSQGITGELFF
16	TRBV13	TRBJ2-3	CASGLSGGPSTDTQYF
14	TRBV19	TRBJ1-4	CASSLGHLYEKLFF
18	TRBV15	TRBJ2-5	CATSMGQGVYSSVETQYF
15	TRBV2	TRBJ1-3	CASSPDRFSGNTIYF